The entry that follows covers one T cell receptor beta chain sequence. What it recognizes is unknown. Being one base from a much bigger clone, this may be a read error. This record belongs to a study of tumor-infiltrating lymphocytes in primary liver carcinoma. General study points: Without sorting, CD4+ versus CD8+ T cell repertoires were not compared.

Germline values: CDR1 MDHEN, CDR2 SYDVKM. The CDR3 is 15 residues long. Extraction also yielded germline DNA, while blood RNA was obtained from unsorted whole blood. Collected before surgery were roughly 4 milliliters of peripheral blood. TCR beta cDNA was prepared out of roughly 490 ng total RNA by means of a constant-region primer. For TCR beta, libraries were produced by three nested multiplex PCR rounds using slightly modified ARM-PCR. The study ran its first two PCR rounds for around 9 cycles each, using TRBV1-TRBV30 forward primers and a C-beta reverse primer. A single record per CDR3 protein comes from TCRdb applying MiXCR to the multiplex PCR reads. The sample has over 250,000 distinct CDR3 sequences; about 50% are singletons.

V is TRBV28 and J is TRBJ2-5; unclear D gene. The clonotype was recovered from a woman aged 30 to 39 with primary liver carcinoma and hepatitis B virus infection. Sequencing used peripheral blood. The chain's CDR3 is CASNLSPRRLGTQYF. The CDR3 region has the DNA TGTGCCAGCAATTTATCACCCAGGCGGTTAGGGACCCAGTACTTC.